The present T cell receptor beta chain was sequenced within a study of T cells in Graves' hyperthyroidism and ophthalmopathy. Study details: Staff took peripheral blood when the initial diagnosis was made, before any treatment began. Study-wide findings and caveats: Researchers report that a 13 V-J model separated ophthalmopathy from stable hyperthyroidism.

With respect to this clonotype: Its specificity is not known.

There were TCR beta CDR3 regions amplified from RNA transcripts. Using the HTBI primer set, a first-round RT-PCR was run on the TCR CDR3. TCRdb reprocessed the multiplex PCR reads with MiXCR, giving one entry per CDR3 protein. The sample includes under 400,000 distinct CDR3 sequences, approximately 14% seen only once; the top ten take 11%. CDR1 is LNHDA, CDR2 SQIVND, per germline (reference sequence). This CDR3 has 15 residues. V dropped 3 bases and J dropped 3; count of bases not matched to a gene: 4. Graves' hyperthyroidism is called stable when ophthalmopathy does not progress within 18 months. V gene TRBV19 combines with J gene TRBJ1-4; 7 bases align to TRBD1. The sequence was obtained from a woman aged 55-69 years with Graves' hyperthyroidism. The source material was blood. The CDR3 loop is CASSISGQPNEKLFF. Here the CDR3 DNA reads TGTGCCAGTAGTATCTCGGGACAGCCTAATGAAAAACTGTTTTTT.